This TCR delta chain was obtained from a study of γδ T cells in repeated Plasmodium falciparum infection. Study-level information: Each infection was followed by sampling at 21 days, plus baseline and some pre-infection draws.

TCRdb re-called the multiplex PCR reads using CATT. The data show 90,000 to 95,000 delta-chain clones, with less than 1% seen just once and around 9.6% held by the top ten. Of note for this clone: A read error likely explains this, since a far larger clone differs by one base. The same CDR3 is also encoded by other DNA sequences in this sample.

The CDR3 spans 24 residues. Germline lookup yields CDR1 GEAIGNYY and CDR2 EKD. Vgamma9/Vdelta2+ and Vdelta2-negative gammadelta T cells were flow-sorted from PBMC for bulk sequencing. This chain links TRDV2 with TRDJ1; TRDD3 might be the D (5 bases). No J gene is reported in TCRdb; it was inferred here by comparing the DNA with germline. The sample was gamma-delta T cells from blood. This TCR was sampled from a pool of human donors (malaria-infected and uninfected, not separated). The CDR3 reads CACDTLLTPTGGDRFGLYTDKLIF. CDR3 in DNA: TGTGCATGTGACACCTTGCTAACACCAACTGGAGGTGACAGGTTCGGCTTGTACACCGATAAACTCATCTTT.